Reported below is one T cell receptor beta chain. Its antigen remains undetermined. No qualities accompany the bases; no much larger clone lies one base away. Survey-level immunoSEQ TCR-beta sequencing was performed on DNA from CEF-cultured naive and memory CD4+ T cells. On the authors' methods: Preprocessing removed nonproductive sequences and CDR3s not starting with C, not ending with F or W, or shorter than 7 amino acids. Antigen-specific clonotypes were called with the MANAFEST web app on the basis of expansion relative to the reference and to other culture wells. A clone was considered positive if the clone showed significant expansion compared with the reference culture in 2 of 3 replicate wells at an FDR below 0.05. A further requirement for positive clones was significant expansion compared with all other tandem wells, along with an odds ratio above 5. Cultured and uncultured naive and memory CD4+ repertoires were searched for previously identified spike- and CEF-reactive CDR3s. Pairwise Levenshtein distance, computed with the stringdist R package after three terminal residues were trimmed from each end, was used as the measure of CDR3 homology. TCRdb retrieved this table from immuneACCESS and kept in-frame rearrangements only. Not all clones are present; in checked studies, unresolved V genes account for under half, and no reason is known for the remainder. The D gene and trimming were derived from the DNA, and the V and J assignments and clone size from that table. Within this sample are some 40,000 clones, with around 77% of them counted one time only. The leading ten clones occupy about 20% of the sample.

The data derive from a study of CD4 T cells in relation to SARS-CoV-2 and coronaviruses (dated by TCRdb to the early 2020s). Looking at the study overall: In the ViraFEST assay, PBMCs were cultured with antigen for about eleven days, after which TCR beta CDR3s were sequenced to identify clonal expansions specific to the antigen. A median age of around 40 years, with a range of about 20 to 75 years, was recorded for the full convalescent cohort of approximately 12 patients. Of the roughly twelve convalescent patients, 8 were male and 4 were female, and two of the subjects were Hispanic. Patient-derived lymphoblastoid cell lines were used to map the HLA restriction of shared crossreactive spike epitopes. The study assessed, at the TCR clonotype level, memory CD4+ T cell crossreactivity between SARS-CoV-2 and common cold coronavirus spike proteins. The Adaptive Biotechnologies TCR-sequencing kit was used to sequence samples from a few pre-COVID donors and the naive versus memory experiments, whereas other data were Illumina-based. For other donors in the study, expansion assays were sequenced with a different, Illumina-based TCR-beta assay.

After removal of 3 bases from V and 2 bases from J, the junction retains 8 bases not matched to a gene. From a lookup of the germline V gene, CDR1 and CDR2 are MDHEN and SYDVKM. The CDR3, from cysteine to phenylalanine, totals 16 residues. The kept DNA is CDR3 alone, 48 bases in frame from the first base. Paper-wide results and their limitations: Since the crossreactivity analysis centred on spike protein, crossreactivity against other viral proteins was not assessed. Sequencing naive versus memory cells indicated that the assay picks up memory recall responses, not primary responses primed during culture. The study was limited by small numbers of patients and tested TCRs. Compared with monoreactive clones, crossreactive clones had significantly weaker SARS-CoV-2-driven expansion, a result consistent with antigenic imprinting. Because no donor provided both pre-pandemic and post-infection samples, tracing the source of pre-existing responses was limited. In approximately 60% of donors, memory CD4+ clonotypes turned up that crossrecognized SARS-CoV-2 and at least one common cold coronavirus spike.

To separate naive from memory CD4+ T cells, cryopreserved PBMCs first underwent CD4 enrichment and then EasySep naive CD4+ T cell enrichment. Sorted naive or memory CD4+ T cells (around 9.6 x 10^4) were cultured 1:1 with T cell-depleted PBMCs and CEF peptides for approximately 9 days. In general, every peptide culture condition was set up in three replicate wells. PBMCs were isolated from leukapheresis product or whole blood by Ficoll-Paque PLUS gradient centrifugation. PBMCs were either cryopreserved at -140 degrees C or used fresh in the expansion assay. The QIAamp Micro DNA Kit was used to extract genomic DNA from the CD4+ T cells.

This receptor chain uses TRBV28 and TRBJ2-5; 8 central nucleotides agree with TRBD1. Sequenced input: memory CD4+ T cells from PBMCs, cultured in vitro. The sample's cell subset or site, from its label and the paper: memory (non-naive) CD4+ T cells. The TCR comes from an adult with COVID-19. The CDR3 loop reads CASSFGWTGQQETQYF. At the DNA level, the sequence is TGTGCCAGCAGTTTTGGTTGGACAGGGCAACAAGAGACCCAGTACTTC.